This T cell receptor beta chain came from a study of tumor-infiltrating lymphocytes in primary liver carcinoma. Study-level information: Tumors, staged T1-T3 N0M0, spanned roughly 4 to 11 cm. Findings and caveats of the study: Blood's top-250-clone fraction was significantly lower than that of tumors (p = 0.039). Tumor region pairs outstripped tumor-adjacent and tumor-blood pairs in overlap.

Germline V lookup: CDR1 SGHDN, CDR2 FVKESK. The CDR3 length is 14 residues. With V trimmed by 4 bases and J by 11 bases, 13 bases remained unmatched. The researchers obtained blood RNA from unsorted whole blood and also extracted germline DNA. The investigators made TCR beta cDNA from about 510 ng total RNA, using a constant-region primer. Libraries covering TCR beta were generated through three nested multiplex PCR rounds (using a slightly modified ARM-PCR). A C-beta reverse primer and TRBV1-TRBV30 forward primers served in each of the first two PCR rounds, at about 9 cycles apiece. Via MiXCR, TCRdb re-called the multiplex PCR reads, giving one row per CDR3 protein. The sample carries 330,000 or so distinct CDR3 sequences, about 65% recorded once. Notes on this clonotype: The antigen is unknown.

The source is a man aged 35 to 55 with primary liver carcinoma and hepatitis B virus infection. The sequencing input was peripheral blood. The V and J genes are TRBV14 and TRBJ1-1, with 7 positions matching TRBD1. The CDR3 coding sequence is TGTGCCAGCAGCCCTTCGGACAGGTTGGATGCGGCTTTCTTT. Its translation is CASSPSDRLDAAFF.